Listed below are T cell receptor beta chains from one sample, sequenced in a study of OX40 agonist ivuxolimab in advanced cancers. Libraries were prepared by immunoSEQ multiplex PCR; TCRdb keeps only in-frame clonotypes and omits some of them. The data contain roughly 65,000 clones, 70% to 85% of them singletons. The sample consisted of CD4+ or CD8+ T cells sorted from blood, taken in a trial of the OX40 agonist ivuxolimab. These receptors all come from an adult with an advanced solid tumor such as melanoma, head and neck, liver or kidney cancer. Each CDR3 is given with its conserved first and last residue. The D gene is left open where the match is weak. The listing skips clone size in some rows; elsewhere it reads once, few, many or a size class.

CDR3: CASSTYQETQYF; DNA: TGTGCCAGCAGCACGTACCAAGAGACCCAGTACTTC; J: TRBJ2-5; size: .; length: 12; V: TRBV11-2; D: .
CDR3: CASSPLGGQGSTEAFF; DNA: TGCGCCAGCAGCCCGCTGGGGGGACAGGGATCCACTGAAGCTTTCTTT; J: TRBJ1-1; size: .; length: 16; V: TRBV5-1; D: TRBD1
CDR3: CAWTRDRQETQYF; DNA: TGTGCCTGGACCCGGGACAGACAAGAGACCCAGTACTTC; J: TRBJ2-5; size: .; length: 13; V: TRBV30; D: TRBD1
CDR3: CASSDSLAGYQETQYF; DNA: TGTGCCAGCAGTGACAGTCTAGCGGGGTACCAAGAGACCCAGTACTTC; J: TRBJ2-5; size: .; length: 16; V: TRBV2; D: TRBD2
CDR3: CASSPLALTNTGELFF; DNA: TGTGCCAGCTCACCACTAGCATTGACGAACACCGGGGAGCTGTTTTTT; J: TRBJ2-2; size: once; length: 16; V: TRBV18; D: .
CDR3: CASSSGVQETQYF; DNA: TGTGCCAGCTCATCCGGGGTTCAAGAGACCCAGTACTTC; J: TRBJ2-5; size: .; length: 13; V: TRBV18; D: .
CDR3: CASSPKGPETQYF; DNA: TGTGCCAGCAGCCCAAAAGGCCCTGAGACCCAGTACTTC; J: TRBJ2-5; size: .; length: 13; V: TRBV7-9; D: .
CDR3: CASSVEPNYGYTF; DNA: TGTGCCAGCAGCGTAGAACCAAACTATGGCTACACCTTC; J: TRBJ1-2; size: .; length: 13; V: TRBV9; D: .
CDR3: CASSPVAGNTIYF; DNA: TGTGCCAGCTCACCAGTGGCTGGAAACACCATATATTTT; J: TRBJ1-3; size: .; length: 13; V: TRBV18; D: .
CDR3: CASSLVEGVDTGELFF; DNA: TGCGCCAGCAGCTTGGTTGAAGGGGTCGACACCGGGGAGCTGTTTTTT; J: TRBJ2-2; size: .; length: 16; V: TRBV5-1; D: .
CDR3: CASSPGVGIMTQYF; DNA: TGTGCCAGCAGCCCCGGGGTCGGGATTATGACGCAGTATTTT; J: TRBJ2-3; size: .; length: 14; V: TRBV6-6; D: .
CDR3: CASSRDRDSYNSPLHF; DNA: TGTGCCAGCTCCCGGGACAGGGACTCCTATAATTCACCCCTCCACTTT; J: TRBJ1-6; size: .; length: 16; V: TRBV18; D: TRBD1
CDR3: CASTPRVQGNTIYF; DNA: TGTGCCAGCACTCCCAGGGTGCAGGGAAACACCATATATTTT; J: TRBJ1-3; size: .; length: 14; V: TRBV6-6; D: .
CDR3: CAWSGGGSTDTQYF; DNA: TGTGCCTGGAGTGGTGGGGGAAGCACAGATACGCAGTATTTT; J: TRBJ2-3; size: .; length: 14; V: TRBV30; D: .
CDR3: CASGSPSEGGELFF; DNA: TGTGCCAGCGGCTCTCCTAGCGAGGGCGGGGAGCTGTTTTTT; J: TRBJ2-2; size: .; length: 14; V: TRBV6-5; D: .
CDR3: CASRGTAYGYTF; DNA: TGTGCCAGCAGGGGGACTGCGTATGGCTACACCTTC; J: TRBJ1-2; size: .; length: 12; V: TRBV6-5; D: .
CDR3: CASSSQAGRLFF; DNA: TGTGCCAGCAGCTCCCAAGCGGGGCGGTTGTTCTTC; J: TRBJ2-1; size: once; length: 12; V: TRBV11-2; D: TRBD2
CDR3: CASTVEGQAFYEQYF; DNA: TGTGCCAGCACCGTGGAGGGACAGGCTTTTTACGAGCAGTACTTC; J: TRBJ2-7; size: .; length: 15; V: TRBV6-5; D: TRBD1
CDR3: CASSLSTSGGDTQYF; DNA: TGCGCCAGCAGCTTGTCGACTAGCGGGGGAGATACGCAGTATTTT; J: TRBJ2-3; size: .; length: 15; V: TRBV5-1; D: TRBD2
CDR3: CASSLALGRRYQDTQYF; DNA: TGTGCCAGCAGCTTAGCGCTCGGTCGACGGTACCAAGATACCCAGTACTTC; J: TRBJ2-5; size: .; length: 17; V: TRBV7-9; D: .
CDR3: CASSLEGSGNIQYF; DNA: TGCGCCAGCAGCTTGGAGGGTTCGGGAAACATTCAGTACTTC; J: TRBJ2-4; size: .; length: 14; V: TRBV5-1; D: .
CDR3: CASTRDGAYGYTF; DNA: TGTGCCAGCACCCGGGACGGAGCCTATGGCTACACCTTC; J: TRBJ1-2; size: .; length: 13; V: TRBV2; D: .